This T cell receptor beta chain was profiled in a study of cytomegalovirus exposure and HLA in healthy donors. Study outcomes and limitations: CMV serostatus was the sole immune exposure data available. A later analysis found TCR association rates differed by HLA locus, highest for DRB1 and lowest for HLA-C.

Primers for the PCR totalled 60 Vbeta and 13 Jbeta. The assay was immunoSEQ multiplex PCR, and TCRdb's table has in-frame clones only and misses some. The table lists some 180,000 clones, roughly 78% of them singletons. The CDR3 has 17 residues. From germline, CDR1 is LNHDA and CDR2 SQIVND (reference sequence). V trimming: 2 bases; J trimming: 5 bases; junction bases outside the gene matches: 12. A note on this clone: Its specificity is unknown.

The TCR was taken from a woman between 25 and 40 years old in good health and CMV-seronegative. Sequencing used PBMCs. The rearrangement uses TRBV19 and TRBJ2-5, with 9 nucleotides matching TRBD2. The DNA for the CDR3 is TGTGCCAGTAGTATATCAGGAGCGGGGGGTTGGAGGGAGACCCAGTACTTC. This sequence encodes CASSISGAGGWRETQYF.